One and the same sample provided the 8 T cell receptor beta chains below, sequenced in a study of blood T cell repertoires in COVID-19. Assay used: immunoSEQ multiplex PCR; TCRdb lists only in-frame clones, some missing. The sample gives 270,000 or so clones, 85% to 90% of which show up once; less than 15% is in the top ten. The sample was peripheral blood. These receptors originate from a woman aged 25-40 years with COVID-19, enrolled during active disease.

V usage is TRBV27 and J usage is TRBJ2-1; 8 positions match TRBD2. CDR3 length: 16 amino acids. Germline CDR1 reads MNHEY; CDR2 reads SMNVEV (reference sequence). Trimming cost V 6 bases and J 6 bases; bases outside gene matches: 13. The CDR3 protein is CASRPSGGLGGNEQFF. CDR3 sequence (DNA): TGTGCCAGCAGACCCAGCGGGGGCTTGGGGGGCAATGAGCAGTTCTTC.

The CDR3 here is CASSAALGGGAYEQYF. The CDR3 DNA is TGTGCCAGCAGCGCTGCTTTAGGCGGGGGGGCCTACGAGCAGTACTTC. This chain connects TRBV9 to TRBJ2-7; TRBD2 matches 9 bases. Germline CDR1 and CDR2: SGDLS and YYNGEE. The trim removed 3 bases at V and 2 bases at J, leaving 9 bases unmatched. The CDR3 has 16 residues. The complete variable domain, with remaining parts taken from reference TRBV9 and TRBJ2-7, reads DSGVTQTPKHLITATGQRVTLRCSPRSGDLSVYWYQQSLDQGLQFLIQYYNGEERAKGNILERFSAQQFPDLHSELNLSSLELGDSALYFCASSAALGGGAYEQYFGPGTRLTVT.

In this sample, this clone turned up once. V gene TRBV5-1 combines with J gene TRBJ1-1; no firm D call. Trimming pared 0 bases from V and 4 bases from J, leaving 10 bases between. Per germline, CDR1 SGHRS and CDR2 YFSETQ. There are 14 residues in the CDR3. The CDR3 nucleotides read TGCGCCAGCAGCTTGGCGAGGGTGGGCACTGAAGCTTTCTTT. It specifies CASSLARVGTEAFF.

The V gene is TRBV6-1, the J gene TRBJ2-1; 10 positions match TRBD1. The CDR3 spans 15 residues. Germline lookup yields CDR1 MNHNS and CDR2 SASEGT. Trimming took 3 bases from V and 9 from J; bases not matched to a gene: 8. The DNA for the CDR3 is TGTGCCAGCAGTGAGAGACAGGGGGCTAAGGGTGAGCAGTTCTTC. It codes for CASSERQGAKGEQFF.

The rearrangement joins TRBV30 to TRBJ2-1; the D is unclear. V was trimmed by 5 bases and J by 5 bases, leaving 13 bases between them. Germline lookup yields CDR1 GTSNPN and CDR2 SVGIG (reference sequence). The CDR3 is 13 amino acids. The CDR3 region is CAWDAVRDNEQFF. The CDR3 DNA reads as TGTGCCTGGGACGCTGTCCGGGACAATGAGCAGTTCTTC.

This chain joins TRBV5-1 and TRBJ2-3; 10 bases are a match to TRBD2. Trimming cost V 0 bases and J 1 base; bases outside gene matches: 8. Germline values: CDR1 SGHRS, CDR2 YFSETQ. The CDR3 sequence is 18 residues long. The DNA of the CDR3 is TGCGCCAGCAGCTTGGCCTCAACTAGCGGGGACCGCACAGATACGCAGTATTTT. Its translation is CASSLASTSGDRTDTQYF.

To note about this clone: The same CDR3 arises from other DNA sequences in this sample as well. This chain links TRBV19 with TRBJ1-2; D unresolved. V lost 4 bases to trimming and J lost 6 bases, with 6 bases between them. Per the germline V gene, CDR1 is LNHDA and CDR2 is SQIVND (reference sequence). This CDR3 has 11 residues. CDR3: CASSTGDGYTF. The DNA for the CDR3 is TGTGCCAGTAGTACCGGGGATGGCTACACCTTC.

This sequence joins TRBV28 and TRBJ1-4; 8 positions match TRBD1. The CDR3 is 15 amino acids. Germline values: CDR1 MDHEN, CDR2 SYDVKM. Trimming cost V 9 bases and J 5 bases; bases outside gene matches: 11. CDR3 coding DNA: TGTGCCAGTACTCTCAATACAGGGGGAAATGAAAAACTGTTTTTT. The encoded protein is CASTLNTGGNEKLFF.